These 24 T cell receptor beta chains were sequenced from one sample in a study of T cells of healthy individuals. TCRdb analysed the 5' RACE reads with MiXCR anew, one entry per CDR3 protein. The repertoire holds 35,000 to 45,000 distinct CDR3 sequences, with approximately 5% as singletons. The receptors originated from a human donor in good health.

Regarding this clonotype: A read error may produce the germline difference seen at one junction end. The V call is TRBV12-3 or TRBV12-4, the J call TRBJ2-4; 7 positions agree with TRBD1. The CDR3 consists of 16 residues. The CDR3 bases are TGTGAAAGAAGATTAAGACAGGGAAGTGAAAAAAACATTAAGTACTTC. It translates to CERRLRQGSEKNIKYF.

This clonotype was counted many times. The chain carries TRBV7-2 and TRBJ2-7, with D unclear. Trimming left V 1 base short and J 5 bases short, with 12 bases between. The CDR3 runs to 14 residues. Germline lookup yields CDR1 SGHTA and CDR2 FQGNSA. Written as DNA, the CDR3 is TGTGCCAGCAGCTTAGTTCTCCGGGCCCACGAGCAGTACTTC. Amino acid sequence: CASSLVLRAHEQYF.

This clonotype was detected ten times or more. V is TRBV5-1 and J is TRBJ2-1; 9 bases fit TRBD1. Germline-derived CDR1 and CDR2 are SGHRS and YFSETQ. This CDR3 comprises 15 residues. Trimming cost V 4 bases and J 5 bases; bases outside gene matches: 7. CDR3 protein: CASSPGQGSHNEQFF. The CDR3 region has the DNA TGCGCCAGCAGCCCAGGACAGGGGAGTCACAATGAGCAGTTCTTC.

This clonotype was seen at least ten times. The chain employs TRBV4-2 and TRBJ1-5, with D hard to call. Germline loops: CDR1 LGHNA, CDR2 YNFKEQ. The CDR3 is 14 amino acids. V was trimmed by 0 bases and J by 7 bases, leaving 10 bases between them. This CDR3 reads CASSQERGGQPQHF. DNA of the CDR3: TGTGCCAGCAGCCAAGAGCGAGGAGGGCAGCCCCAGCATTTT.

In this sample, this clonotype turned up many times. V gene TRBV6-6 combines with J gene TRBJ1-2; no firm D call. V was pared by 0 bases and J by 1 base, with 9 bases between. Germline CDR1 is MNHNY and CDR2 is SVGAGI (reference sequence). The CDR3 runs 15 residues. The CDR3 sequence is CASSYSENLNYGYTF. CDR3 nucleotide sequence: TGTGCCAGCAGTTACTCGGAGAACCTTAACTATGGCTACACCTTC.

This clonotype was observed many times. As DNA, the CDR3 is TGTGCCAGCAGCTTAATTGGGGCCGCAATGTTTTTT. Translating gives CASSLIGAAMFF. The chain carries TRBV7-9 and TRBJ1-4; a possible D gene is TRBD1 (5 bases). The CDR3 has 12 amino acids. Germline V gives CDR1 SEHNR, CDR2 FQNEAQ (reference sequence). The ends were cut back, 2 bases at V and 15 bases at J, with 13 bases in the middle.

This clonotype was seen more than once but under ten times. CDR3 in amino acids: CSGQGAGTGELFF. DNA of the CDR3: TGCAGTGGACAGGGGGCTGGCACCGGGGAGCTGTTTTTT. The genes are TRBV20-1 and TRBJ2-2; 10 nucleotides line up with TRBD1. CDR1 is DFQATT, CDR2 SNEGSKA, per germline (reference sequence). This CDR3 is 13 amino acids long. V gave up 7 bases and J gave up 4 bases; unmatched junction bases: 3.

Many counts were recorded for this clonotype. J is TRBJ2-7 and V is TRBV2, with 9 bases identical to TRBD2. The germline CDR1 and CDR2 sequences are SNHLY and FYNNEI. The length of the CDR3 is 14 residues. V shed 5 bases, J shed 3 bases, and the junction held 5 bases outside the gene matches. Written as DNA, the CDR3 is TGTGCCAGCAGTTCGTTAGCGGGAGTCTACGAGCAGTACTTC. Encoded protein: CASSSLAGVYEQYF.

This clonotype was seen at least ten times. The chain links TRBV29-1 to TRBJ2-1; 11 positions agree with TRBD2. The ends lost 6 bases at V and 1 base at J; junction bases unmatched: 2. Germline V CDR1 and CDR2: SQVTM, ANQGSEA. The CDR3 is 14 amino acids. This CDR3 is CSVVAGGSYNEQFF. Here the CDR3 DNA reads TGCAGCGTCGTAGCGGGAGGGTCCTACAATGAGCAGTTCTTC.

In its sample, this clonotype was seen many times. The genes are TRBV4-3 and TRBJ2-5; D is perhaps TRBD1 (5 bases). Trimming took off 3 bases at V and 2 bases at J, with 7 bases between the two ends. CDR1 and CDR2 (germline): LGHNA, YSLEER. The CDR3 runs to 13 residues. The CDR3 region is CASSHDRQETQYF. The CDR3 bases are TGCGCCAGCAGCCACGACAGACAAGAGACCCAGTACTTC.

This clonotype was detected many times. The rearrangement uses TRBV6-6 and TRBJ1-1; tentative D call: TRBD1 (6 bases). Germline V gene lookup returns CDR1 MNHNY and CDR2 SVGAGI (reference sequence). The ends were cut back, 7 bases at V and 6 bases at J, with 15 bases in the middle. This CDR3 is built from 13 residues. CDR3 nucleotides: TGTGCCAGCATCCCGGGGGCTTGGGCTGAAGCTTTCTTT. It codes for CASIPGAWAEAFF.

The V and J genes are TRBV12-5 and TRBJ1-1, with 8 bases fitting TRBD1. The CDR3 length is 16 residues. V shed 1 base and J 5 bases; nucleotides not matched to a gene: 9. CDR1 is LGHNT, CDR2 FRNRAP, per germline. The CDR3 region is CASGLAQGVSGTEAFF. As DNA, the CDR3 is TGTGCTAGTGGTTTGGCACAGGGGGTTTCGGGTACTGAAGCTTTCTTT.

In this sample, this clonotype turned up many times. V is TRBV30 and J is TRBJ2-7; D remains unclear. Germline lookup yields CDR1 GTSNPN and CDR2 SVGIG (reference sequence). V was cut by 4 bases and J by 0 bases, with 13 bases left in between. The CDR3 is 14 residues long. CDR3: CAWTARSFSYEQYF. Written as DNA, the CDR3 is TGTGCCTGGACAGCCAGATCCTTCTCCTACGAGCAGTACTTC.

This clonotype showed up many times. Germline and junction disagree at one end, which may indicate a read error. The chain's CDR3 is CASSPNHSRDRKSF. In DNA form, the CDR3 reads TGTGCCAGCAGTCCGAACCATTCCCGGGACCGTAAGAGCTTC. The chain combines TRBV2 with TRBJ2-1, with D perhaps being TRBD1 or TRBD2 (5 bases each). The CDR3 contains 14 residues. CDR1 and CDR2 from the germline V gene are SNHLY and FYNNEI.

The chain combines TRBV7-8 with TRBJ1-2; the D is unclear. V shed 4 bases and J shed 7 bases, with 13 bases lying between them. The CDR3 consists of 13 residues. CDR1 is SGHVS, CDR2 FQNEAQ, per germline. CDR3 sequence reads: CASSSRVGSGYTF. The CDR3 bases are TGTGCCAGCAGCTCAAGGGTTGGCTCTGGCTACACCTTC.

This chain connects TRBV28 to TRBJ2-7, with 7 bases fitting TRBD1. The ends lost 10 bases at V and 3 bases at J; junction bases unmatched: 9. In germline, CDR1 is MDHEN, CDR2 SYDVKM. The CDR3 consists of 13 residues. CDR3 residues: CATETGLSYEQYF. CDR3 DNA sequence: TGTGCCACCGAGACAGGGCTAAGCTACGAGCAGTACTTC.

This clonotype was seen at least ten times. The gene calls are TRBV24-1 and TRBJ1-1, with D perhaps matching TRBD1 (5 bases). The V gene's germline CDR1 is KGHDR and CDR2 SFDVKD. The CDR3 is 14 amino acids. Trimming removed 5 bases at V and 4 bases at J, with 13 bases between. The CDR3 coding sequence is TGTGCCACCAGTGGGGAAGGAGGGACCACTGAAGCTTTCTTT. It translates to CATSGEGGTTEAFF.

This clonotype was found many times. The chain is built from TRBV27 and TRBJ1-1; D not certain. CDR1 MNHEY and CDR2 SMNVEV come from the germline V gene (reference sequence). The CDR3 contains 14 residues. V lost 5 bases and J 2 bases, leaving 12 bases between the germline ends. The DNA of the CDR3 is TGTGCCAGCAGTCCTCATGGGCCAAACACTGAAGCTTTCTTT. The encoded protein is CASSPHGPNTEAFF.

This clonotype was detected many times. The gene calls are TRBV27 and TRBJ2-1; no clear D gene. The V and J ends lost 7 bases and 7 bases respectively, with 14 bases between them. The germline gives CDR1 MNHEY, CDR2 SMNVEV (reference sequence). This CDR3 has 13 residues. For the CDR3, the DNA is TGTGCCAGCACCTCGGGCTCATGGAATGAGCAGTTCTTC. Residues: CASTSGSWNEQFF.

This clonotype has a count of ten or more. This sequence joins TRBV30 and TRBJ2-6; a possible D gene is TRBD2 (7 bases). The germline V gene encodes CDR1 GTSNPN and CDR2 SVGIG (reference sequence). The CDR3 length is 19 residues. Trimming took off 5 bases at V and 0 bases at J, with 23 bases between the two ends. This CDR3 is CAWDLSRGPVRSGANVLTF. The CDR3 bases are TGTGCCTGGGACCTCTCGCGGGGGCCTGTCCGCTCTGGGGCCAACGTCCTGACTTTC.

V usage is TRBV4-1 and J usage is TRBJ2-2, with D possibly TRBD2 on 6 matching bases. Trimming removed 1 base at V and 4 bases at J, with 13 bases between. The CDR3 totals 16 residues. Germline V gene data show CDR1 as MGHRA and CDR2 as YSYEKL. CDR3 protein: CASSQAHGGTTGELFF. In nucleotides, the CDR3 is TGCGCCAGCAGCCAAGCCCATGGGGGGACCACCGGGGAGCTGTTTTTT.

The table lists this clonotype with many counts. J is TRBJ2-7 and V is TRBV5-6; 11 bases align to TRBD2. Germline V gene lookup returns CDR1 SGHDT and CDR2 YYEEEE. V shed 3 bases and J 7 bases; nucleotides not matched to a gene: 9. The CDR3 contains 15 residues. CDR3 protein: CASSSLAGGVWEQYF. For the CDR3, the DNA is TGTGCCAGCAGCTCGCTAGCGGGAGGAGTGTGGGAGCAGTACTTC.

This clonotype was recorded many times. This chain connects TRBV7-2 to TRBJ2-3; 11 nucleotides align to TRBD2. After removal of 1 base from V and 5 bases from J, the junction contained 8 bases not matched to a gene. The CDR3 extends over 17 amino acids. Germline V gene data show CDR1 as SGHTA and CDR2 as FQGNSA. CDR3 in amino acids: CASSLGALAGGGDTQYF. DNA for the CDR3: TGTGCCAGCAGCTTAGGGGCCCTAGCGGGAGGTGGAGATACGCAGTATTTT.

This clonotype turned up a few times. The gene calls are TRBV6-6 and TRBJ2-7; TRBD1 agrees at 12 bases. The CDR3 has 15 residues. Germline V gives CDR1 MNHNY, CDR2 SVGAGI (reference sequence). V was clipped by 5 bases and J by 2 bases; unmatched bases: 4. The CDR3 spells CASSTGTGGTYEQYF. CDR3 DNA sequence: TGTGCCAGCAGTACCGGGACAGGGGGCACCTACGAGCAGTACTTC.